This record covers a single TCR beta chain. This entry comes from a study of T cells in Graves' hyperthyroidism and ophthalmopathy. V was pared by 4 bases and J by 4 bases, with 3 bases of the junction left unmatched. The CDR3 runs to 16 residues. Per germline, CDR1 SGHTA and CDR2 FQGNSA. The TCR beta CDR3 regions underwent amplification using RNA transcripts as the source. TCR CDR3 underwent first-round RT-PCR with the HTBI primer set. TCRdb fed the multiplex PCR reads into MiXCR, producing one record per CDR3 protein. The sample lists under 400,000 distinct CDR3 sequences; approximately 15% were seen once.

The J gene is TRBJ2-3, the V gene TRBV7-2; 15 bases align to TRBD2. This sequence was found in a woman aged 55-69 years with Graves' hyperthyroidism. The sample consisted of blood. The CDR3, as DNA: TGTGCCAGCAGCTCCCGGACTAGCGGGAGGGCAGATACGCAGTATTTT. Translating gives CASSSRTSGRADTQYF.